The 12 T cell receptor beta chains below were found in one sample sequenced in a study of blood T cell repertoires in COVID-19. Method: immunoSEQ multiplex PCR; TCRdb's copy keeps in-frame clones and lacks some. The sample consists of approximately 230,000 clones, roughly 83% of them appearing once. The sequenced material came from peripheral blood. These receptor sequences come from a man at least 80 years old with acute or convalescent COVID-19.

On this clone itself: The identical CDR3 is also encoded by other nucleotide sequences in the sample. This chain connects TRBV5-1 to TRBJ1-5; a weak D match, TRBD1 (5 bases). V was trimmed by 4 bases and J by 0 bases, leaving 5 bases between them. The CDR3 totals 13 residues. The germline V gene has CDR1 SGHRS and CDR2 YFSETQ. CDR3: CASSRGSNQPQHF. CDR3 DNA: TGCGCCAGCAGCAGGGGTAGCAATCAGCCCCAGCATTTT.

The rearrangement uses TRBV27 and TRBJ1-1; TRBD1 aligns across 7 bases. Germline CDR1 and CDR2: MNHEY and SMNVEV (reference sequence). This CDR3 comprises 14 residues. J was trimmed by 5 bases and V by 4 bases; bases with no gene match: 7. Here the CDR3 DNA reads TGTGCCAGCAGTTACCTGGGACAGATAACTGAAGCTTTCTTT. The encoded protein is CASSYLGQITEAFF.

The V and J genes are TRBV6-5 and TRBJ2-1, with 8 positions matching TRBD2. The germline CDR1 and CDR2 sequences are MNHEY and SVGAGI. The CDR3 is 14 amino acids. The J segment lost 6 bases and the V segment lost 5 bases, leaving 6 bases of the junction unmatched. CDR3 in amino acids: CASSTGLVGNEQFF. The CDR3 DNA follows: TGTGCCAGCAGTACGGGACTAGTTGGCAATGAGCAGTTCTTC.

The V call is TRBV3-1 (or the pseudogene TRBV3-2), the J call TRBJ1-5; D not certain. Germline V CDR1 and CDR2: LGHDT, YNNKEL (reference sequence). This CDR3 is 16 amino acids long. Trimming took off 4 bases at V and 0 bases at J, with 13 bases between the two ends. CDR3 bases: TGTGCCAGCAGCCTCTCTGTAGCAGTTAGCAATCAGCCCCAGCATTTT. Translated, it gives CASSLSVAVSNQPQHF.

This chain links TRBV6-5 with TRBJ2-7, with 12 nucleotides matching TRBD1. The V and J ends lost 6 bases and 4 bases, in that order; junction bases with no gene match: 4. Looked up from germline, CDR1 is MNHEY and CDR2 is SVGAGI. The CDR3 has 14 residues. CDR3 sequence reads: CASRGTGGMYEQYF. The CDR3 DNA reads TGTGCCAGCAGGGGGACAGGGGGCATGTACGAGCAGTACTTC.

A few counts support this clone. The chain joins TRBV11-2 to TRBJ2-2; 8 bases are shared with TRBD1. The germline V gene encodes CDR1 SGHAT and CDR2 FQNNGV. The CDR3 totals 15 residues. Germline trimming cut 0 bases from V and 7 bases from J; bases unmatched to any gene: 4. CDR3 coding DNA: TGTGCCAGCAGCTTAGACTGGACAGGGATCGGGGAGCTGTTTTTT. This translates into CASSLDWTGIGELFF.

This rearrangement joins TRBV28 to TRBJ2-2; possible D gene TRBD2, 7 bases. From germline, CDR1 is MDHEN and CDR2 SYDVKM. CDR3 length: 15 residues. V lost 4 bases and J 1 base, leaving 10 bases between the germline ends. CDR3 bases: TGTGCCAGCAGTTGGGGGGGCGGGAACACCGGGGAGCTGTTTTTT. Translation gives CASSWGGGNTGELFF.

The chain links TRBV28 to TRBJ1-2, with D uncertain. In germline, CDR1 is MDHEN, CDR2 SYDVKM. Trimming removed 3 bases from V and 5 bases from J, with 13 bases in between. This CDR3 is 14 amino acids long. The chain's CDR3 is CASSFGVGVYGYTF. Written as DNA, the CDR3 is TGTGCCAGCAGTTTTGGGGTGGGAGTGTATGGCTACACCTTC.

This clone was counted a few times. The chain employs TRBV15 and TRBJ1-2; 8 nucleotides align to TRBD1. V dropped 0 bases and J dropped 4; count of bases not matched to a gene: 13. The CDR3 totals 18 residues. The germline CDR1 and CDR2 sequences are LNHNV and YYDKDF (reference sequence). The CDR3 is CATSRDRQGAITSYGYTF. The DNA of the CDR3 is TGTGCCACCAGCAGAGATCGGCAGGGGGCTATAACTTCCTATGGCTACACCTTC.

CDR3 nucleotides: TGTGCCAGCAGCTTAGCTGGCAGGGACACCATATATTTT. It encodes CASSLAGRDTIYF. The chain uses TRBV7-6 and TRBJ1-3; a weak D match, TRBD1 (5 bases). CDR1 SGHVS and CDR2 FNYEAQ come from the germline V gene. This CDR3 spans 13 amino acids. Trimming pared 0 bases from V and 8 bases from J, leaving 8 bases between.

The chain employs TRBV2 and TRBJ1-6, with D possibly TRBD1 on 5 matching bases. The germline V gene encodes CDR1 SNHLY and CDR2 FYNNEI. The CDR3 has 16 residues. Trimming pared 6 bases from V and 2 bases from J, leaving 14 bases between. The CDR3 protein is CASSLGRATYNSPLHF. As DNA, the CDR3 is TGTGCCAGCAGCCTCGGCAGGGCTACCTATAATTCACCCCTCCACTTT.

This CDR3 is CASSRAGNSYEQYF. The CDR3 region has the DNA TGTGCCAGCAGTAGAGCGGGTAACTCCTACGAGCAGTACTTC. J is TRBJ2-7 and V is TRBV27, with a possible D match to TRBD2 (6 bases). In germline, CDR1 is MNHEY, CDR2 SMNVEV (reference sequence). The CDR3 is 14 residues long. The V end lost 5 bases, the J end lost 0 bases, and 11 bases lay between the germline ends.